A single TCR beta chain is shown here with its context. Sequenced by immunoSEQ multiplex PCR; TCRdb stores in-frame clones only, minus some. The sample lists approximately 89,000 clones; approximately 86% were seen once. Between the trimmed V and J ends, which lost 3 bases and 2 bases, there was a span of 12 bases. Germline CDR1 is MGHDK and CDR2 is SYGVNS. CDR3 length equals 15 residues. The record originates from a study of control samples from healthy donors and cancer patients. This receptor was identified in a young man in good health. The chain links TRBV25-1 to TRBJ2-3; D is possibly TRBD1 (5 bases). Sequenced sample: blood. DNA for the CDR3: TGTGCCAGCAGTGAGCCAGGGCGCTACACAGATACGCAGTATTTT. It codes for CASSEPGRYTDTQYF.